This entry describes one T cell receptor (beta chain). Its specificity is unknown. This sample was taken from a study of OX40 agonist ivuxolimab in advanced cancers. Across the study: Age averaged about 60 years (range about 20 to 79), and roughly 82% were male.

Study-level points and caveats: Dosing at 0.1 to 3.0 mg/kg was accompanied by clonal expansion of CD4+ and CD8+ blood T cells by week 6. In general, CD8+ T cells held more expanded clones than CD4+ did, on average. Among the lowest levels of clonal expansion were found in partial responders at 0.1-3.0 mg/kg.

This table comes from immunoSEQ multiplex PCR, and its TCRdb copy is limited to in-frame clones, with some not included. The data hold about 96,000 clones, with about 84% observed a single time. This CDR3 contains 14 residues. The germline V and J ends were trimmed by 0 bases and 8 bases, with 13 bases remaining between them. Germline CDR1 SEHNR, CDR2 FQNEAQ (reference sequence). The sequence was obtained from an adult with an advanced solid tumor such as melanoma, head and neck, liver or kidney cancer. Source: CD4+ or CD8+ T cells sorted from blood, taken in a trial of the OX40 agonist ivuxolimab. The V call is TRBV7-9, the J call TRBJ1-2; D not resolved. This CDR3 reads CASSLATLPVGYTF. CDR3 DNA sequence: TGTGCCAGCAGCTTAGCTACGCTCCCCGTAGGCTACACCTTC.